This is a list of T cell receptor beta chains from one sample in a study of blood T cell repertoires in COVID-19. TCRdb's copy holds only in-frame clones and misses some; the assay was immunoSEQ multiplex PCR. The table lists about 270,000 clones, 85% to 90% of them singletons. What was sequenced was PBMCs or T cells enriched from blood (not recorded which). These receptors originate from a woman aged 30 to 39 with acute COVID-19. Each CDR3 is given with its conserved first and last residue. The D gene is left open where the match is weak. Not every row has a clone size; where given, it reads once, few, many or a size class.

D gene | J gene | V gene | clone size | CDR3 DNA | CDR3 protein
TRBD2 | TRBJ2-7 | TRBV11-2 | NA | TGTGCCAGCAGCAGGCTAGCGGGAGAGTACGAGCAGTACTTC | CASSRLAGEYEQYF
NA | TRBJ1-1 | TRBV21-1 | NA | TGTGCCAGCAGCAAAGCTTGGTGCCAGGTGGGCACTGAAGCTTTCTTT | CASSKAWCQVGTEAFF
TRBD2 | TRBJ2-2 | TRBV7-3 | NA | TGTGCCAGCAGTCCGGCTAGCGGGAGTAAGGACACCGGGGAGCTGTTTTTT | CASSPASGSKDTGELFF
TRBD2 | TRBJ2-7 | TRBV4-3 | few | TGCGCCAGCAGCCAAGATGAGGCTAGCGGGAGCTACGAGCAGTACTTC | CASSQDEASGSYEQYF
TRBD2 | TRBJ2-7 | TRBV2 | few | TGTGCCAGCAGACTAGCGGGAGACTCCTACGAGCAGTACTTC | CASRLAGDSYEQYF
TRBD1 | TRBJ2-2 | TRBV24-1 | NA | TGTGCCACCAGTGGCCTGCAGGGGGCAGACACCGGGGAGCTGTTTTTT | CATSGLQGADTGELFF
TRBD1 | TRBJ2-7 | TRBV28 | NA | TGTGCCAGCAGCTTCCCGGGACAGATCTACGAGCAGTACTTC | CASSFPGQIYEQYF
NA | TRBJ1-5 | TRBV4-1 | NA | TGCGCCAGCAGCCACGATGGGGCACCCAATCAGCCCCAGCATTTT | CASSHDGAPNQPQHF
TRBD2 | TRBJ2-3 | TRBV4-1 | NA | TGCGCCAGCAGCCAGGAGGCCGGGACTAGCGGGAGGCTGAGGCCAGATACGCAGTATTTT | CASSQEAGTSGRLRPDTQYF
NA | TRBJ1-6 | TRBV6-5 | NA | TGTGCCAGCAGCGGAGTTCTTCGGAATTCACCCCTCCACTTT | CASSGVLRNSPLHF
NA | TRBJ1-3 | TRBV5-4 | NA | TGTGCCAGCAGCTTGGCCACAGGGAGTGGAAACACCATATATTTT | CASSLATGSGNTIYF
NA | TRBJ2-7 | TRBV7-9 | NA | TGTGCCAGCAGGGAGCAGGGGTTCAACGAGCAGTACTTC | CASREQGFNEQYF
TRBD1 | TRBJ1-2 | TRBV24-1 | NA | TGTGCCACCAGTGGGAAGAGGACAGGGAATAACTATGGCTACACCTTC | CATSGKRTGNNYGYTF
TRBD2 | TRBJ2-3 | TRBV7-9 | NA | TGTGTATCTAGCGGGAGTACAGATACGCAGTATTTT | CVSSGSTDTQYF
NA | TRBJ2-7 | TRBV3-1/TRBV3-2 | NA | TGTGCCAGCAGCTCCGCCTACGAGCAGTACTTC | CASSSAYEQYF
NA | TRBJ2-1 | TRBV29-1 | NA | TGCAGCGCCTGGACAGAGAACTACAATGAGCAGTTCTTC | CSAWTENYNEQFF
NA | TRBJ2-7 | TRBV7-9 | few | TGTGCCAGCAGCTTAGAGGCCGACACGGGGAGCCCCTACGAGCAGTACTTC | CASSLEADTGSPYEQYF
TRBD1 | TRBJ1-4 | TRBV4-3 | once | TGCGCCAGCAGCCCCAGACAGGGGGAGGAAGGAAAACTGTTTTTT | CASSPRQGEEGKLFF
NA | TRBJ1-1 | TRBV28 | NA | TGTGCCAGCAGTTTAGGGCAGGGTACGACGGCTTTCTTT | CASSLGQGTTAFF
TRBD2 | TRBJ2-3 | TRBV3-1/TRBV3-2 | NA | TGTGCCAGCAGCCAGGGGACTAGCGTTAGCACAGATACGCAGTATTTT | CASSQGTSVSTDTQYF
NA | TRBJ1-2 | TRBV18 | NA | TGTGCCAGCTCACCAACCCCCTGGACAAATCCGAGCTACACCTTC | CASSPTPWTNPSYTF
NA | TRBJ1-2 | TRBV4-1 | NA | TGCGCCAGCAGCTTTTCACAGATGGGTGGCTACACCTTC | CASSFSQMGGYTF
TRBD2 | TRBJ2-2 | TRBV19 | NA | TGTGCCAGTAGTGGGATACAAGGACTAGCGGGAGCCTCCACCGGGGAGCTGTTTTTT | CASSGIQGLAGASTGELFF
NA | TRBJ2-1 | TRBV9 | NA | TGTGCCAGCAGCGTGGGAGGTGCGCAGTTCTTC | CASSVGGAQFF
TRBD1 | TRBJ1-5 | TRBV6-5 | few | TGTGCCAGCAGTTACACGGGACAGCAAAATCAGCCCCAGCATTTT | CASSYTGQQNQPQHF
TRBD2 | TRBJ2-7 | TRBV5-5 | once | TGTGCCAGCAGCTTGGGTGCGGGAGGGCCGTTAGACGAGCAGTACTTC | CASSLGAGGPLDEQYF
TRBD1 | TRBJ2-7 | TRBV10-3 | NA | TGTGCCATCAGTGACCCGACAGGGGACGAGCAGTACTTC | CAISDPTGDEQYF
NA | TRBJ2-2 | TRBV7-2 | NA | TGTGCCAGCAGCATCCAGACTAGTGGGGCGGACACCGGGGAGCTGTTTTTT | CASSIQTSGADTGELFF
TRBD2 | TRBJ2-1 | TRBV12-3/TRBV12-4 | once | TGTGCCAGCAGTTTCGGCGGGAGCAATGAGCAGTTCTTC | CASSFGGSNEQFF
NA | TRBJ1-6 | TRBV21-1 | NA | TGTGCCAGCAGAAAAAAACCAGGCGAGACAGTCCATCTCCATTCACCCCTCCACTTT | CASRKKPGETVHLHSPLHF
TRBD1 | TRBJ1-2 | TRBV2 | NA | TGTGCCAGCAGCCAGGACAGGGATACTAGCTATGGCTACACCTTC | CASSQDRDTSYGYTF
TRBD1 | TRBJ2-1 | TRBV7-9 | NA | TGTGCCAGCAGCTTAGAGGGACAGCATTACAATGAGCAGTTCTTC | CASSLEGQHYNEQFF
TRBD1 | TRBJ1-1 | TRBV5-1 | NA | TGCGCCAGCAGCGATGGAGGACAGGGCCAAGCTTTCTTT | CASSDGGQGQAFF
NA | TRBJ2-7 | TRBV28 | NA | TGTGCCAGCAGCGAGACAGGTCCATTAATCGAGCAGTACTTC | CASSETGPLIEQYF
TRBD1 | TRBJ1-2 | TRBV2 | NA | TGTGCCAGCGCCGTCGCTTCCATTACAGGGGGCGATGGCTACACCTTC | CASAVASITGGDGYTF
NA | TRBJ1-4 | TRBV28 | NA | TGTGCCAGCAGTTACTTAGACTTATCCTCAACTAATGAAAAACTGTTTTTT | CASSYLDLSSTNEKLFF
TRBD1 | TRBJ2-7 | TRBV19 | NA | TGTGCCAGTAGTAGAACAGGGGAAAGGGCCTACGAGCAGTACTTC | CASSRTGERAYEQYF
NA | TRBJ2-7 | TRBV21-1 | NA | TGTGCCAGCAGCAAAGACCTTAGCAGGAGGGAAAATAACGAGCAGTACTTC | CASSKDLSRRENNEQYF
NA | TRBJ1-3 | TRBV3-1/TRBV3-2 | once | TGTGCCAGCAGCCCCCAGGGAAACACCATATATTTT | CASSPQGNTIYF
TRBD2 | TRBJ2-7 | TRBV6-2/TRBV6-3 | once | TGTGCCAGCAGTTATACAGCGGGAGGGGTGAATGATGGGTCCTACGAGCAGTACTTC | CASSYTAGGVNDGSYEQYF
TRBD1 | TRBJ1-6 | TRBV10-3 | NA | TGTGCCATCAGTGAGTCGACAGGGGGAGGGTCACCCCTCCACTTT | CAISESTGGGSPLHF
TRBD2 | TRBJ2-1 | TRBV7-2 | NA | TGTGCCAGCAGCTTAGCGGGCCTAGCGGGAGTAGGCTATGAGCAGTTCTTC | CASSLAGLAGVGYEQFF
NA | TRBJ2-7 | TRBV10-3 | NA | TGTGCCATCAGTGACGCGGGACTCCCACGCTACGAGCAGTACTTC | CAISDAGLPRYEQYF
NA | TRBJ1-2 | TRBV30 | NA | TGTGCCTGGAGTGTACTAGGGTATGGCTACACCTTC | CAWSVLGYGYTF
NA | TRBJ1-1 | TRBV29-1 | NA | TGCAGCGTTGAAGTGGGGGGGATCCTGAACACTGAAGCTTTCTTT | CSVEVGGILNTEAFF
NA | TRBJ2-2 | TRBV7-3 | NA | TGTGCCAGCAAAAAAGAGGCCGGGGAGCTGTTTTTT | CASKKEAGELFF
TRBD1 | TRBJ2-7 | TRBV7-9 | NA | TGTGCCAGCAGTATCGGACAGGGAGGTTCCTACGAGCAGTACTTC | CASSIGQGGSYEQYF
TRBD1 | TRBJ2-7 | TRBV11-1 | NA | TGTGCCAGCAGCCCCTGGACAGGATCCTACGAGCAGTACTTC | CASSPWTGSYEQYF
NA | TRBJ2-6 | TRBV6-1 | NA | TGTGCCAGCAGTGAATTTCAGGTCCCGGGGGGGGCCAACGTCCTGACTTTC | CASSEFQVPGGANVLTF
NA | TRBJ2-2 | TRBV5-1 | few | TGCGCCAGCCTTGGCGGAACGAACACCGGGGAGCTGTTTTTT | CASLGGTNTGELFF
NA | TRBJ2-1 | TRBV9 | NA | TGTGCCAGCAGCGTAGTTGGGGGGTGGGACAATGAGCAGTTCTTC | CASSVVGGWDNEQFF
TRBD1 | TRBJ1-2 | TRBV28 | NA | TGTGCCAGCAGCCCCCGGGACAGGGAATTCTATGGCTACACCTTC | CASSPRDREFYGYTF
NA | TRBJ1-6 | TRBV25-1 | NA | TGTGCCAGCAGTGAATTGCAGGGTTTACCCCTCCACTTT | CASSELQGLPLHF
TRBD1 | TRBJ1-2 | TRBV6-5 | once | TGTGCCACAGGGGGACAGGGGGCGGTTGGCTACACCTTC | CATGGQGAVGYTF
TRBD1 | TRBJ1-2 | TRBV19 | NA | TGTGCCAGTAGTGACCCGGGACAGGGATATGGCTACACCTTC | CASSDPGQGYGYTF
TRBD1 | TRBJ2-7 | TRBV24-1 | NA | TGTGCCACCAGTGATCCGGCCGGGACAGACCCCTACGAGCAGTACTTC | CATSDPAGTDPYEQYF